Presented here are 31 T cell receptor beta chains from one specimen sequenced in a study of T cell responses to AZD1222 COVID-19 vaccine. Using immunoSEQ multiplex PCR, the repertoire was profiled, and TCRdb retains in-frame clones only, with some absent. The data show approximately 110,000 clones, about 87% seen once. The source material was peripheral blood, sampled on day 0 of AZD1222 vaccination. All receptors come from an adult in good health.

V and J are TRBV27 and TRBJ2-3; tentative D call: TRBD1 (6 bases). Germline CDR1 MNHEY, CDR2 SMNVEV (reference sequence). V was shortened by 3 bases and J by 6 bases, with 13 bases between the two germline ends. The CDR3 loop spans 14 amino acids. The CDR3 nucleotides are TGTGCCAGCAGTTTCCAAGATCAGGGGGATACGCAGTATTTT. Protein: CASSFQDQGDTQYF.

The chain joins TRBV7-9 to TRBJ1-5, with a weak D call TRBD1 (6 bases). The CDR3 covers 15 residues. Trimming left V 1 base short and J 7 bases short, with 14 bases between. Germline V gene sequence: CDR1 SEHNR, CDR2 FQNEAQ (reference sequence). CDR3 loop: CASSLDRPGVQPQHF. The CDR3, as DNA: TGTGCCAGCAGCTTAGATAGGCCAGGGGTACAGCCCCAGCATTTT.

The CDR3 DNA reads as TGTGCCAGCAGCAGGACAGGGGCTGAAGCTTTCTTT. Translated, it gives CASSRTGAEAFF. The chain carries TRBV6-5 and TRBJ1-1; 9 bases map to TRBD1. V was pared by 6 bases and J by 6 bases, with 2 bases of the junction left unmatched. From germline, CDR1 is MNHEY and CDR2 SVGAGI. The CDR3 contains 12 residues.

V gene TRBV7-2 combines with J gene TRBJ2-4; 7 positions agree with TRBD1. Losses at the gene ends were 2 bases for V and 8 bases for J; bases not matched to a gene: 9. The CDR3 has 15 residues. From germline, CDR1 is SGHTA and CDR2 FQGNSA. CDR3 loop: CASSLYPGQFDIQYF. The CDR3 coding sequence is TGTGCCAGCAGCTTATACCCGGGACAGTTTGACATTCAGTACTTC.

This clone showed up just a few times. This chain joins TRBV6-5 and TRBJ1-2; D gene unclear. Trimming left V 0 bases short and J 2 bases short, with 4 bases between. The germline V gene has CDR1 MNHEY and CDR2 SVGAGI. The length of the CDR3 is 13 residues. CDR3 DNA sequence: TGTGCCAGCAGTTACTCCAGGAACTATGGCTACACCTTC. It translates to CASSYSRNYGYTF.

The chain uses TRBV5-8 and TRBJ2-5, with D uncertain. This CDR3 contains 16 residues. V lost 4 bases, J lost 7 bases, and 23 bases lay in between. The germline V gene encodes CDR1 SGHTS and CDR2 YDEGEE. The CDR3 reads CASSPTSPGTPGTQYF. DNA for the CDR3: TGTGCCAGCAGCCCGACCTCACCGGGCACCCCAGGGACCCAGTACTTC.

This sequence joins TRBV2 and TRBJ1-2; a weak D match, TRBD1 (5 bases). The V end was cut by 6 bases, the J end by 1 base, with 12 bases between. Germline-derived CDR1 and CDR2 are SNHLY and FYNNEI. The CDR3 is 14 residues long. The CDR3 sequence: CASRTGPSNYGYTF. Written as DNA, the CDR3 is TGTGCCAGCAGGACGGGACCGAGTAACTATGGCTACACCTTC.

The chain carries TRBV7-2 and TRBJ2-3, with D possibly matching TRBD2 (6 bases). This CDR3 comprises 14 residues. With 1 base removed from V and 8 bases from J, the gap between germline ends came to 13 bases. The germline gives CDR1 SGHTA, CDR2 FQGNSA. This CDR3 reads CASSLGGTAGTQYF. The CDR3 DNA follows: TGTGCCAGCAGCTTAGGCGGGACCGCTGGTACGCAGTATTTT.

The chain joins TRBV3-1 (or the pseudogene TRBV3-2) to TRBJ2-2; no firm D call. This CDR3 is built from 14 residues. Trimming pared 1 base from V and 10 bases from J, leaving 13 bases between. Germline V gives CDR1 LGHDT, CDR2 YNNKEL (reference sequence). CDR3 residues: CASSQGLEVAELFF. The CDR3 nucleotides read TGTGCCAGCAGCCAAGGTCTAGAGGTCGCGGAGCTGTTTTTT.

This clone appeared a single time. The V call is TRBV27, the J call TRBJ2-2; the match to TRBD1 covers 8 bases. The CDR3 length is 15 residues. The ends lost 3 bases at V and 7 bases at J; junction bases unmatched: 7. Germline loops: CDR1 MNHEY, CDR2 SMNVEV (reference sequence). The CDR3 DNA follows: TGTGCCAGCAGTTTGAGACAGGGGAGTGTCGGGGAGCTGTTTTTT. This codes for CASSLRQGSVGELFF.

CDR3 DNA: TGTGCCAGCACTGGCGGGGGGGCGAAGACCCAGTACTTC. Translation: CASTGGGAKTQYF. The V call is TRBV2, the J call TRBJ2-5, with 9 bases that match TRBD2. V dropped 7 bases and J dropped 6; count of bases not matched to a gene: 6. The CDR3 has 13 residues. Germline CDR1 SNHLY, CDR2 FYNNEI.

The chain links TRBV6-2 or TRBV6-3 to TRBJ1-1; D remains unclear. Trimming took off 0 bases at V and 0 bases at J, with 2 bases between the two ends. The germline CDR1 and CDR2 sequences are MNHEY and SVGEGT. The CDR3 has 13 amino acids. The DNA of the CDR3 is TGTGCCAGCAGTTACTCGATGAACACTGAAGCTTTCTTT. Translated, it gives CASSYSMNTEAFF.

The rearrangement links TRBV6-5 to TRBJ2-5; 12 bases are a match to TRBD1. The CDR3 extends over 16 amino acids. V was clipped by 3 bases and J by 5 bases; unmatched bases: 7. CDR1 is MNHEY and CDR2 is SVGAGI in the germline V gene. The CDR3 region is CASSYIGTGGAETQYF. The CDR3 DNA reads as TGTGCCAGCAGTTATATAGGGACAGGGGGCGCCGAGACCCAGTACTTC.

This chain links TRBV27 with TRBJ1-6; 9 positions agree with TRBD1. Looked up from germline, CDR1 is MNHEY and CDR2 is SMNVEV (reference sequence). After removal of 6 bases from V and 8 bases from J, the junction contained 5 bases not matched to a gene. The CDR3 totals 14 residues. This CDR3 is CASRSGTGYSPLHF. In DNA, the CDR3 is TGTGCCAGCAGATCCGGGACAGGGTATTCACCCCTCCACTTT.

The rearrangement joins TRBV5-4 to TRBJ2-7; D unresolved. This CDR3 is 14 amino acids long. Per the germline V gene, CDR1 is SGHNT and CDR2 is YYREEE (reference sequence). The V and J ends lost 2 bases and 0 bases respectively, with 9 bases between them. CDR3 amino acids: CASSLGYGSYEQYF. As DNA, the CDR3 is TGTGCCAGCAGCTTAGGTTACGGCTCCTACGAGCAGTACTTC. Based on the CDR3 plus reference TRBV5-4 and TRBJ2-7, the full variable domain is ETGVTQSPTHLIKTRGQQVTLRCSSQSGHNTVSWYQQALGQGPQFIFQYYREEENGRGNFPPRFSGLQFPNYSSELNVNALELDDSALYLCASSLGYGSYEQYFGPGTRLTVT.

The J gene is TRBJ2-2, the V gene TRBV5-1; the match to TRBD2 covers 9 bases. Germline V gene sequence: CDR1 SGHRS, CDR2 YFSETQ. This CDR3 has 15 amino acids. Trimming took 1 base from V and 7 from J; bases not matched to a gene: 5. In DNA form, the CDR3 reads TGCGCCAGCAGCTTGCCTAGCGGGGTTGGCGGGGAGCTGTTTTTT. It codes for CASSLPSGVGGELFF.

The V call is TRBV12-3 or TRBV12-4, the J call TRBJ2-4; D gene uncertain. There are 13 residues in the CDR3. Trimming pared 7 bases from V and 1 base from J, leaving 8 bases between. The CDR3 is CASTKGAKNIQYF. In DNA form, the CDR3 reads TGTGCCAGCACCAAGGGTGCCAAAAACATTCAGTACTTC.

V usage is TRBV6-1 and J usage is TRBJ1-1; D remains unclear. Germline CDR1 MNHNS, CDR2 SASEGT. This CDR3 is built from 14 residues. The V end was cut by 1 base, the J end by 0 bases, with 6 bases between. The chain's CDR3 is CASSEGHLNTEAFF. Written as DNA, the CDR3 is TGTGCCAGCAGTGAAGGGCACCTGAACACTGAAGCTTTCTTT.

The chain is built from TRBV28 and TRBJ2-7, with 9 bases lining up with TRBD2. The CDR3 spans 16 residues. J was trimmed by 4 bases and V by 6 bases; bases with no gene match: 13. CDR1 MDHEN and CDR2 SYDVKM come from the germline V gene. CDR3 DNA sequence: TGTGCCAGCAGCTTAAGACCTAGCGGGGACGGGTACGAGCAGTACTTC. Its translation: CASSLRPSGDGYEQYF.

This clone was seen once. The chain has TRBV3-1 (or the pseudogene TRBV3-2) and TRBJ1-6, with 8 bases that match TRBD1. The CDR3 is made up of 15 amino acids. The germline CDR1 and CDR2 sequences are LGHDT and YNNKEL (reference sequence). V was pared by 2 bases and J by 10 bases, with 7 bases of the junction left unmatched. In nucleotides, the CDR3 is TGTGCCAGCAGCCAAACCGGGACAGGAACCTCACCCCTCCACTTT. This sequence encodes CASSQTGTGTSPLHF.

The rearrangement links TRBV6-5 to TRBJ1-4; D gene unclear. V lost 0 bases, J lost 6 bases, and 11 bases lay in between. The length of the CDR3 is 15 residues. The germline CDR1 and CDR2 sequences are MNHEY and SVGAGI. CDR3 amino acids: CASSYSEATYEKLFF. CDR3 in DNA: TGTGCCAGCAGTTACTCCGAGGCAACCTATGAAAAACTGTTTTTT.

V gene TRBV4-1 combines with J gene TRBJ2-7, with TRBD1 matching over 7 bases. The CDR3 spans 14 residues. Germline V gene data show CDR1 as MGHRA and CDR2 as YSYEKL. Unmatched junction bases numbered 7, after V lost 3 bases and J lost 5 bases. CDR3 sequence (DNA): TGCGCCAGCAGCCATACCGGGACAGTCAACGAGCAGTACTTC. Its protein is CASSHTGTVNEQYF.

J is TRBJ1-1 and V is TRBV5-8, with TRBD1 identical over 9 bases. This CDR3 spans 14 amino acids. Germline V gives CDR1 SGHTS, CDR2 YDEGEE. Germline trimming cut 5 bases from V and 3 bases from J; bases unmatched to any gene: 5. CDR3 DNA sequence: TGTGCCAGCAGTTTCGACAGGGGGTACACTGAAGCTTTCTTT. As protein: CASSFDRGYTEAFF.

This chain joins TRBV19 and TRBJ1-1; D gene uncertain. Germline CDR1 reads LNHDA; CDR2 reads SQIVND (reference sequence). V was trimmed by 2 bases and J by 1 base, leaving 8 bases between them. CDR3 length: 14 amino acids. The CDR3: CASSIHGPNTEAFF. CDR3 in DNA: TGTGCCAGTAGTATACACGGACCGAACACTGAAGCTTTCTTT.

The chain is built from TRBV24-1 and TRBJ2-7; 7 bases agree with TRBD1. V lost 3 bases, J lost 2 bases, and 6 bases stayed unmatched. The CDR3 runs to 15 residues. Germline V gene data show CDR1 as KGHDR and CDR2 as SFDVKD. The CDR3: CATSDPTTGTYEQYF. CDR3 DNA: TGTGCCACCAGTGATCCCACGACAGGGACCTACGAGCAGTACTTC.

The chain carries TRBV7-9 and TRBJ2-5; 7 bases fit TRBD2. Germline trimming cut 3 bases from V and 0 bases from J; bases unmatched to any gene: 1. Germline V gives CDR1 SEHNR, CDR2 FQNEAQ (reference sequence). The CDR3 has 14 residues. CDR3 bases: TGTGCCAGCAGCTTGGGGGGGTACCAAGAGACCCAGTACTTC. Protein: CASSLGGYQETQYF.

This clone came up once. The chain combines TRBV11-2 with TRBJ2-3; 8 nucleotides align to TRBD1. V shed 5 bases, J shed 3 bases, and the junction held 7 bases outside the gene matches. Looked up from germline, CDR1 is SGHAT and CDR2 is FQNNGV. This CDR3 contains 15 residues. The CDR3 spells CASSPAGGWTDTQYF. DNA for the CDR3: TGTGCCAGCAGCCCTGCAGGGGGCTGGACAGATACGCAGTATTTT.

In this sample, this clone turned up a few times. The chain couples TRBV2 to TRBJ1-1, with D hard to call. Trimming removed 0 bases from V and 7 bases from J, with 12 bases in between. This CDR3 contains 14 residues. From germline, CDR1 is SNHLY and CDR2 FYNNEI. CDR3 protein: CASSEALRPFEAFF. In DNA, the CDR3 is TGTGCCAGCAGTGAAGCGCTTCGACCTTTTGAAGCTTTCTTT.

V gene TRBV28 combines with J gene TRBJ1-6, with a tentative D call TRBD1 (6 bases). This CDR3 is built from 15 residues. Germline CDR1 is MDHEN and CDR2 is SYDVKM. V dropped 3 bases and J dropped 6 bases, with 12 bases sitting between them. For the CDR3, the DNA is TGTGCCAGCAGTTTGGGGGGCCCCCTTAATTCACCCCTCCACTTT. This gives the protein CASSLGGPLNSPLHF.

The V and J genes are TRBV18 and TRBJ1-3; no clear D. There are 15 residues in the CDR3. CDR1 and CDR2 from the germline V gene are KGHSH and LQKENI. Deletions cut 0 bases from V and 0 bases from J, with 6 bases between. CDR3 sequence: CASSPPGFSGNTIYF. The CDR3 bases are TGTGCCAGCTCACCACCGGGGTTCTCTGGAAACACCATATATTTT.

This chain joins TRBV5-1 and TRBJ1-2; D remains unclear. From germline, CDR1 is SGHRS and CDR2 YFSETQ. This CDR3 has 15 residues. V lost 0 bases to trimming and J lost 4 bases, with 13 bases between them. Here the CDR3 DNA reads TGCGCCAGCAGCTTGGGGACGGCGCAAGTCTATGGCTACACCTTC. This translates into CASSLGTAQVYGYTF.